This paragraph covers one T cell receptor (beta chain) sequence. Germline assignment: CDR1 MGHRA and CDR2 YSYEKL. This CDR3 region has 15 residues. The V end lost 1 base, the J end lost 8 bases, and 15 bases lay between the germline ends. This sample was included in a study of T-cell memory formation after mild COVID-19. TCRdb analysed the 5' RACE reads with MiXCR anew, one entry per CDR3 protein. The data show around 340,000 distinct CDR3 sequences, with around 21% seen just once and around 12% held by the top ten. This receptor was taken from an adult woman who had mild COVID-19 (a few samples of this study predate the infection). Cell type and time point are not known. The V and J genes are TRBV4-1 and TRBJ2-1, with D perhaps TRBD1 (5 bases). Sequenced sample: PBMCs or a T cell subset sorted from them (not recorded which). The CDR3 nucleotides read TGCGCCAGCAGCCAAGGAGCAGGGTCTCACGATGAGCAGTTCTTC. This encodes CASSQGAGSHDEQFF.